This T cell receptor beta chain was sequenced during a study of regulatory T cells in long-lasting Graves disease. Time point given: newly diagnosed GD, antithyroid drugs for less than 3 months. TCR sequences were obtained from RNA taken from PBMCs. The V gene's germline CDR1 is LNHNV and CDR2 YYDKDF (reference sequence). The trim removed 1 base at V and 13 bases at J, leaving 5 bases unmatched. This CDR3 is built from 13 residues. Study-level points and caveats: A reduction in accuracy may have resulted from the small sample size.

The authors built TCR beta libraries using iRepertoire HTBI primers and Arm-PCR of CDR3 regions. MiXCR, applied by TCRdb to the multiplex PCR reads, yields one record per CDR3 protein. The table lists hundreds of thousands of distinct CDR3 sequences, 12% of them singletons. This clonotype was picked up many times. Its matching antigen is unknown. The sample was also reused in another study, on T cells in Graves' hyperthyroidism and ophthalmopathy. That paper adds: Classification by a 13 V-J model distinguished ophthalmopathy from stable hyperthyroidism.

The rearrangement links TRBV15 to TRBJ1-4; the match to TRBD1 covers 8 bases. The sequencing used peripheral blood mononuclear cells (PBMCs), collected at new diagnosis, from a patient treated with antithyroid drugs. This receptor was identified in a young woman with Graves disease. In DNA, the CDR3 is TGTGCCACCAGCAGAGCTCGGACAGGGCGACTGTTTTTT. Amino acids: CATSRARTGRLFF. Full variable domain (rest looked up from reference TRBV15 and TRBJ1-4): DAMVIQNPRYQVTQFGKPVTLSCSQTLNHNVMYWYQQKSSQAPKLLFHYYDKDFNNEADTPDNFQSRRPNTSFCFLDIRSPGLGDTAMYLCATSRARTGRLFFGSGTQLSVL.